These 27 T cell receptor beta chains were all obtained from the same sample, sequenced in a study of CD8 T cells in Susac syndrome. cDNA came from around 0.5 to 1 ug RNA primed by random hexamers. MiXCR, run by TCRdb on the immunoSEQ multiplex PCR reads, gives a single entry per CDR3 protein. The sample holds about 190,000 distinct CDR3 sequences, roughly 94% seen once. Sequencing was performed on CD8+ T cells from PBMCs. The receptors shown here come from a human donor with Susac syndrome.

The chain uses TRBV9 and TRBJ2-3, with D perhaps TRBD2 (5 bases). Trimming shortened V by 2 bases and J by 2 bases, and 6 bases separated the two germline ends. The germline V gene has CDR1 SGDLS and CDR2 YYNGEE. This CDR3 contains 13 residues. The CDR3 bases are TGTGCCAGCAGCGTCCGGGACACAGATACGCAGTATTTT. This encodes CASSVRDTDTQYF.

CDR3 region: CASTPGTNQPQHF. In DNA, the CDR3 is TGTGCCAGCACCCCCGGGACAAATCAGCCCCAGCATTTT. This chain joins TRBV7-9 and TRBJ1-5; TRBD1 is a possible D gene (6 bases). V was shortened by 7 bases and J by 4 bases, with 11 bases between the two germline ends. The CDR3 runs to 13 residues. CDR1 is SEHNR, CDR2 FQNEAQ, per germline (reference sequence). Complete variable domain (other parts from reference TRBV7-9 and TRBJ1-5): DTGVSQNPRHKITKRGQNVTFRCDPISEHNRLYWYRQTLGQGPEFLTYFQNEAQLEKSRLLSDRFSAERPKGSFSTLEIQRTEQGDSAMYLCASTPGTNQPQHFGDGTRLSIL.

The chain joins TRBV27 to TRBJ2-7; D remains ambiguous. This CDR3 comprises 13 residues. The germline CDR1 and CDR2 sequences are MNHEY and SMNVEV (reference sequence). V was shortened by 2 bases and J by 0 bases, with 5 bases between the two germline ends. The CDR3 spells CASSLAASYEQYF. CDR3 coding DNA: TGTGCCAGCAGTTTAGCGGCCTCCTACGAGCAGTACTTC.

The rearrangement joins TRBV15 to TRBJ2-3, with D hard to call. The CDR3 extends over 14 amino acids. Trimming shortened V by 8 bases and J by 2 bases, and 14 bases separated the two germline ends. CDR1 is LNHNV, CDR2 YYDKDF, per germline (reference sequence). The CDR3 spells CATSPATFTDTQYF. The CDR3 DNA reads as TGTGCCACCTCACCCGCGACTTTCACAGATACGCAGTATTTT.

The gene calls are TRBV12-3 or TRBV12-4 and TRBJ2-7; a weak D match, TRBD1 (5 bases). The V and J ends lost 7 bases and 3 bases respectively, with 16 bases between them. The CDR3 contains 14 residues. CDR3 loop: CASTSLTESYEQYF. The CDR3 DNA sequence: TGTGCCAGCACCTCACTGACAGAGAGCTACGAGCAGTACTTC.

The J gene is TRBJ1-5, the V gene TRBV10-2; D may be TRBD1 (5 bases). Trimming took 7 bases from V and 0 from J, leaving 13 bases between them. The V gene's germline CDR1 is WSHSY and CDR2 SAAADI. The CDR3 is 15 amino acids. In DNA, the CDR3 is TGCGCCAGCAAGGCGGGGCAGAATAGCAATCAGCCCCAGCATTTT. It codes for CASKAGQNSNQPQHF.

The J gene is TRBJ1-2, the V gene TRBV7-6; no reliable D call. The ends were cut back, 5 bases at V and 5 bases at J, with 9 bases in the middle. The CDR3 is 12 amino acids. Germline-derived CDR1 and CDR2 are SGHVS and FNYEAQ. The CDR3 DNA reads as TGTGCCAGCAGCCCCCCCGGGTATGGCTACACCTTC. Residues: CASSPPGYGYTF.

The chain has TRBV2 and TRBJ2-4; D is possibly TRBD1 (6 bases). Trimming shortened V by 5 bases and J by 0 bases, and 11 bases separated the two germline ends. The CDR3 has 15 amino acids. In germline, CDR1 is SNHLY, CDR2 FYNNEI. The CDR3 here is CASSPDSLAKNIQYF. In DNA, the CDR3 is TGTGCCAGCAGTCCGGACAGCCTAGCCAAAAACATTCAGTACTTC.

The chain joins TRBV6-2 or TRBV6-3 to TRBJ2-7, with a weak D call TRBD2 (6 bases). CDR1 and CDR2 from the germline V gene are MNHEY and SVGEGT. This CDR3 comprises 13 residues. Trimming cost V 5 bases and J 3 bases, with 11 bases left between them. CDR3 in DNA: TGTGCCAGCAGTCCCCTGCGGGACTACGAGCAGTACTTC. This codes for CASSPLRDYEQYF.

The chain employs TRBV27 and TRBJ2-1; TRBD2 aligns across 16 bases. Germline loops: CDR1 MNHEY, CDR2 SMNVEV (reference sequence). The CDR3 contains 14 residues. With 8 bases clipped from V and 8 bases from J, the junction kept 3 bases outside the gene matches. Here the CDR3 DNA reads TGTGCCAGCCTAGGGACTAGCGGGAGGGATGAGCAGTTCTTC. It encodes CASLGTSGRDEQFF.

The V call is TRBV13, the J call TRBJ2-7, with D possibly matching TRBD1 (5 bases). CDR1 is PRHDT and CDR2 is FYEKMQ in the germline V gene (reference sequence). The CDR3 extends over 13 amino acids. Trimming removed 4 bases from V and 7 bases from J, with 14 bases in between. This CDR3 reads CASSSTEITEQYF. The CDR3 DNA follows: TGTGCCAGCAGCTCGACAGAAATTACGGAGCAGTACTTC. The full variable domain, with the rest looked up from reference TRBV13 and TRBJ2-7, is AAGVIQSPRHLIKEKRETATLKCYPIPRHDTVYWYQQGPGQDPQFLISFYEKMQSDKGSIPDRFSAQQFSDYHSELNMSSLELGDSALYFCASSSTEITEQYFGPGTRLTVT.

This chain links TRBV20-1 with TRBJ1-5; 9 bases agree with TRBD1. The CDR3 length is 13 residues. Germline V gene data show CDR1 as DFQATT and CDR2 as SNEGSKA (reference sequence). With V trimmed by 4 bases and J by 4 bases, 2 bases remained unmatched. CDR3 loop: CSAKDRGNQPQHF. Here the CDR3 DNA reads TGCAGTGCTAAGGACAGGGGTAATCAGCCCCAGCATTTT.

CDR3: CASRRQGAEQYF. CDR3 bases: TGTGCCAGCAGACGACAGGGGGCCGAGCAGTACTTC. V gene TRBV6-5 combines with J gene TRBJ2-7, with TRBD1 matching 10 bases. Germline V gives CDR1 MNHEY, CDR2 SVGAGI. CDR3 size: 12 residues. The junction had 2 bases not matched to a gene; V was cut back by 6 bases and J by 6 bases.

The CDR3 region is CASSEMAGGSYNEQFF. The DNA of the CDR3 is TGTGCCAGCAGTGAAATGGCGGGGGGATCCTACAATGAGCAGTTCTTC. This rearrangement joins TRBV2 to TRBJ2-1; TRBD2 matches at 8 bases. From germline, CDR1 is SNHLY and CDR2 FYNNEI. The CDR3 is 16 residues long. With V trimmed by 2 bases and J by 1 base, 4 bases remained unmatched.

The rearrangement uses TRBV9 and TRBJ2-7; a possible D gene is TRBD2 (6 bases). The V and J ends lost 0 bases and 3 bases respectively, with 16 bases between them. Germline CDR1 and CDR2: SGDLS and YYNGEE. The CDR3 loop spans 16 amino acids. This CDR3 reads CASSVGGTGVNYEQYF. DNA of the CDR3: TGTGCCAGCAGCGTAGGCGGGACCGGAGTAAACTACGAGCAGTACTTC.

This chain connects TRBV10-3 to TRBJ2-7, with 13 bases aligning to TRBD2. With V trimmed by 6 bases and J by 13 bases, 9 bases remained unmatched. Germline values: CDR1 ENHRY, CDR2 SYGVKD. This CDR3 is built from 13 residues. In DNA, the CDR3 is TGTGCCATCAGCGGGGGACTAGCGGGATTAATATACTTC. Its translation is CAISGGLAGLIYF.

V and J are TRBV4-1 and TRBJ2-7, with D uncertain. This CDR3 is built from 15 residues. Trimming left V 0 bases short and J 2 bases short, with 11 bases between. Germline V CDR1 and CDR2: MGHRA, YSYEKL. Written as DNA, the CDR3 is TGCGCCAGCAGCCAAGATCTCAGCGACCCCTACGAGCAGTACTTC. Amino acids: CASSQDLSDPYEQYF.

CDR3 residues: CAGGDTYNEQFF. CDR3 coding DNA: TGTGCCGGGGGGGATACCTACAATGAGCAGTTCTTC. The V gene is TRBV10-3, the J gene TRBJ2-1; 7 nucleotides agree with TRBD2. The germline CDR1 and CDR2 sequences are ENHRY and SYGVKD. V trimming: 11 bases; J trimming: 2 bases; junction bases outside the gene matches: 3. The CDR3 has 12 residues.

This chain connects TRBV7-9 to TRBJ1-1, with 7 nucleotides matching TRBD1. Germline V gene sequence: CDR1 SEHNR, CDR2 FQNEAQ (reference sequence). The J segment lost 4 bases and the V segment lost 5 bases, leaving 7 bases of the junction unmatched. The CDR3 covers 14 residues. The CDR3, as DNA: TGTGCCAGCAGCCCGACAGGGTTGGCCACTGAAGCTTTCTTT. It translates to CASSPTGLATEAFF.

The chain combines TRBV30 with TRBJ1-2; 9 bases agree with TRBD1. Germline CDR1 GTSNPN, CDR2 SVGIG (reference sequence). With 3 bases clipped from V and 8 bases from J, the junction kept 7 bases outside the gene matches. The CDR3 has 13 amino acids. The CDR3 nucleotides read TGTGCCTGGAGACCGGGACAGGGTTGGGGCTACACCTTC. Amino acids: CAWRPGQGWGYTF.

V gene TRBV19 combines with J gene TRBJ2-6; D gene uncertain. The CDR3 covers 14 residues. Between the trimmed V and J ends, which lost 7 bases and 1 base, there was a span of 8 bases. Germline CDR1 and CDR2: LNHDA and SQIVND (reference sequence). CDR3 DNA: TGTGCCAGTATTATGGGGTCTGGGGCCAACGTCCTGACTTTC. This gives the protein CASIMGSGANVLTF.

This chain joins TRBV15 and TRBJ2-5; 10 positions agree with TRBD1. V shed 1 base, J shed 2 bases, and the junction held 1 base outside the gene matches. Germline CDR1 and CDR2: LNHNV and YYDKDF (reference sequence). This CDR3 contains 15 residues. CDR3 bases: TGTGCCACCAGCAGAGGGGACAGGGGACAAGAGACCCAGTACTTC. It is translated as CATSRGDRGQETQYF. The whole variable domain, filled in from reference TRBV15 and TRBJ2-5, reads DAMVIQNPRYQVTQFGKPVTLSCSQTLNHNVMYWYQQKSSQAPKLLFHYYDKDFNNEADTPDNFQSRRPNTSFCFLDIRSPGLGDTAMYLCATSRGDRGQETQYFGPGTRLLVL.

The chain uses TRBV27 and TRBJ2-7, with D tentatively TRBD1 (6 bases). Trimming removed 6 bases at V and 3 bases at J, with 12 bases between. This CDR3 comprises 13 residues. Germline V lookup: CDR1 MNHEY, CDR2 SMNVEV (reference sequence). CDR3 sequence reads: CASRPDRHYEQYF. The CDR3 region has the DNA TGTGCCAGCAGACCCGACAGGCACTACGAGCAGTACTTC.

V is TRBV24-1 and J is TRBJ2-1; D is undetermined. With 1 base removed from V and 9 bases from J, the gap between germline ends came to 3 bases. The CDR3 is 11 amino acids. The germline gives CDR1 KGHDR, CDR2 SFDVKD. CDR3 in DNA: TGTGCCACCAGTGATTTTAGTGAGCAGTTCTTC. Translating it yields CATSDFSEQFF.

The chain employs TRBV13 and TRBJ1-2; weak D call: TRBD1 (6 bases). Looked up from germline, CDR1 is PRHDT and CDR2 is FYEKMQ (reference sequence). Trimming shortened V by 2 bases and J by 6 bases, and 19 bases separated the two germline ends. This CDR3 has 16 amino acids. CDR3 sequence reads: CASSLRGSGKIDGYTF. Here the CDR3 DNA reads TGTGCCAGCAGCTTAAGGGGGTCAGGAAAAATCGATGGCTACACCTTC.

The V and J genes are TRBV4-2 and TRBJ2-7; 10 nucleotides line up with TRBD2. The CDR3 runs to 16 residues. Germline V gene lookup returns CDR1 LGHNA and CDR2 YNFKEQ. V lost 0 bases and J lost 2; bases outside the gene matches: 4. The CDR3 sequence is CASSQDGLAEAYEQYF. CDR3 coding DNA: TGTGCCAGCAGCCAAGATGGACTAGCGGAGGCCTACGAGCAGTACTTC.

V gene TRBV12-3 or TRBV12-4 combines with J gene TRBJ2-3, with TRBD1 matching 7 bases. V lost 6 bases to trimming and J lost 4 bases; unmatched junction nucleotides: 7. There are 14 residues in the CDR3. This CDR3 reads CASRIMQGADTQYF. For the CDR3, the DNA is TGTGCCAGCAGGATAATGCAGGGGGCAGATACGCAGTATTTT.